One sample yielded the 17 T cell receptor beta chains listed below, sequenced in a study of blood T cell repertoires in COVID-19. The table came from immunoSEQ multiplex PCR; TCRdb's copy has only in-frame clones and leaves some out. Of approximately 380,000 clones listed, 85% are singletons. Material: peripheral blood. These receptors all come from a woman aged 18-29 years with acute or convalescent COVID-19.

This clone was observed once. The chain combines TRBV4-2 with TRBJ2-5; D may be TRBD1 (6 bases). The CDR3 spans 17 residues. The germline V and J ends were trimmed by 3 bases and 4 bases, with 21 bases remaining between them. CDR1 and CDR2 from the germline V gene are LGHNA and YNFKEQ. The CDR3 coding sequence is TGTGCCAGCAGCCAGGCTTTGGACAGTGCTGGGGCAGAGACCCAGTACTTC. This gives the protein CASSQALDSAGAETQYF.

The genes are TRBV30 and TRBJ1-6; D ambiguous. Looked up from germline, CDR1 is GTSNPN and CDR2 is SVGIG (reference sequence). The CDR3 length is 14 residues. With 8 bases removed from V and 1 base from J, the gap between germline ends came to 12 bases. The CDR3 reads CAVKSVSYNSPLHF. The DNA for the CDR3 is TGTGCCGTAAAATCGGTATCCTATAATTCACCCCTCCACTTT. The whole variable domain, remainder taken from reference TRBV30 and TRBJ1-6, is SQTIHQWPATLVQPVGSPLSLECTVEGTSNPNLYWYRQAAGRGLQLLFYSVGIGQISSEVPQNLSASRPQDRQFILSSKKLLLSDSGFYLCAVKSVSYNSPLHFGNGTRLTVT.

A single count supports this clone. The rearrangement uses TRBV19 and TRBJ2-3; the D gene is possibly TRBD1 (5 bases). Germline CDR1 reads LNHDA; CDR2 reads SQIVND (reference sequence). The CDR3 extends over 16 amino acids. Trimming took off 1 base at V and 2 bases at J, with 13 bases between the two ends. The chain's CDR3 is CASSIGQGWNTDTQYF. In DNA, the CDR3 is TGTGCCAGTAGTATAGGGCAGGGATGGAACACAGATACGCAGTATTTT.

The rearrangement joins TRBV4-1 to TRBJ1-1; weak D call: TRBD1 (6 bases). Germline loops: CDR1 MGHRA, CDR2 YSYEKL. The CDR3 contains 13 residues. Trimming pared 4 bases from V and 6 bases from J, leaving 12 bases between. The CDR3 protein is CASSLGHAPEAFF. CDR3 coding DNA: TGCGCCAGCAGCCTGGGACACGCCCCTGAAGCTTTCTTT.

The chain employs TRBV3-1 (or the pseudogene TRBV3-2) and TRBJ2-1; tentatively, D is TRBD1 (5 bases). The length of the CDR3 is 15 residues. The V end was cut by 1 base, the J end by 4 bases, with 11 bases between. CDR1 is LGHDT and CDR2 is YNNKEL in the germline V gene (reference sequence). In nucleotides, the CDR3 is TGTGCCAGCAGCCAAGTCACGCAGGGATACAATGAGCAGTTCTTC. It yields the protein CASSQVTQGYNEQFF.

The V and J genes are TRBV14 and TRBJ2-1; the D gene is possibly TRBD2 (5 bases). The germline V gene encodes CDR1 SGHDN and CDR2 FVKESK. There are 15 residues in the CDR3. The V end was cut by 0 bases, the J end by 6 bases, with 12 bases between. The CDR3: CASSQDLRESNEQFF. Here the CDR3 DNA reads TGTGCCAGCAGCCAAGATCTGAGGGAGAGCAATGAGCAGTTCTTC.

The V gene is TRBV2, the J gene TRBJ1-1; D possibly corresponds to TRBD1 (6 bases). Looked up from germline, CDR1 is SNHLY and CDR2 is FYNNEI. The CDR3 consists of 13 residues. Trimming stripped 6 bases from V and 4 bases from J, with 12 bases between. CDR3 protein: CASRQGTSTEAFF. The CDR3 DNA follows: TGTGCCAGCAGACAGGGTACGAGCACTGAAGCTTTCTTT.

The chain joins TRBV12-5 to TRBJ1-3; 8 bases agree with TRBD1. The V gene end was trimmed by 7 bases and the J gene end by 5 bases; junction bases not matched to a gene: 16. The length of the CDR3 is 17 residues. In germline, CDR1 is LGHNT, CDR2 FRNRAP. The CDR3 is CASVGTGGKTGRNTIYF. The CDR3 DNA reads TGTGCTAGTGTTGGGACAGGTGGGAAAACCGGGCGAAACACCATATATTTT.

The chain uses TRBV28 and TRBJ2-2, with TRBD2 matching 8 bases. Per the germline V gene, CDR1 is MDHEN and CDR2 is SYDVKM. The CDR3 is made up of 15 amino acids. Trimming at V came to 6 bases and at J to 2 bases, leaving 5 bases not matched to a gene. The chain's CDR3 is CASSLGLANTGELFF. The DNA of the CDR3 is TGTGCCAGCAGCCTAGGACTAGCTAACACCGGGGAGCTGTTTTTT.

The V and J genes are TRBV24-1 and TRBJ1-1, with 7 bases lining up with TRBD1. Trimming at V came to 10 bases and at J to 3 bases, leaving 4 bases not matched to a gene. CDR1 KGHDR and CDR2 SFDVKD come from the germline V gene. This CDR3 has 12 residues. The CDR3 protein is CATGTAYTEAFF. The CDR3 region has the DNA TGTGCCACAGGGACAGCCTACACTGAAGCTTTCTTT.

This chain links TRBV21-1 with TRBJ1-1; TRBD1 is the table's D call, not checked against the DNA. TRBV21-1 is shown as a pseudogene. This CDR3 has 14 residues. Here the CDR3 DNA reads TGTGCCAGCAGCAAAGGCGGCAGGGGCGCCGAAGCTTTCTTT. This codes for CASSKGGRGAEAFF.

The genes are TRBV15 and TRBJ2-2; 10 bases map to TRBD1. This CDR3 has 16 amino acids. J was trimmed by 5 bases and V by 5 bases; bases with no gene match: 8. From germline, CDR1 is LNHNV and CDR2 YYDKDF (reference sequence). CDR3 coding DNA: TGTGCCACCAGCGACGCCGGGACAGGGGAGACCGGGGAGCTGTTTTTT. This encodes CATSDAGTGETGELFF.

V usage is TRBV4-1 and J usage is TRBJ2-5; 9 nucleotides align to TRBD1. V was clipped by 3 bases and J by 1 base; unmatched bases: 6. Germline lookup yields CDR1 MGHRA and CDR2 YSYEKL. The CDR3 runs to 16 residues. The CDR3 loop reads CASSQGDREVQETQYF. DNA for the CDR3: TGCGCCAGCAGCCAGGGGGACAGGGAGGTCCAAGAGACCCAGTACTTC.

V and J are TRBV7-9 and TRBJ1-1, with TRBD1 matching over 7 bases. The germline V gene encodes CDR1 SEHNR and CDR2 FQNEAQ (reference sequence). Trimming took 2 bases from V and 1 from J; bases not matched to a gene: 4. The CDR3 length is 15 residues. CDR3 DNA: TGTGCCAGCAGCTTAAAAGGGACAGCGAACACTGAAGCTTTCTTT. This encodes CASSLKGTANTEAFF.

This clone appeared a few times. The chain joins TRBV28 to TRBJ1-1; TRBD1 might be the D (5 bases). Germline V CDR1 and CDR2: MDHEN, SYDVKM. The ends were cut back, 1 base at V and 3 bases at J, with 12 bases in the middle. The CDR3 totals 15 residues. The CDR3 nucleotides read TGTGCCAGCAGTTTATCGCTGGGGCGGTACACTGAAGCTTTCTTT. The encoded protein is CASSLSLGRYTEAFF.

The CDR3 DNA follows: TGCGCCAGCAGCCAAGATCTCGGGATCCGGCAGTACTTC. Its protein product is CASSQDLGIRQYF. The rearrangement links TRBV4-1 to TRBJ2-7, with a weak D call TRBD2 (5 bases). The length of the CDR3 is 13 residues. Trimming stripped 0 bases from V and 9 bases from J, with 12 bases between. The germline V gene has CDR1 MGHRA and CDR2 YSYEKL.

V gene TRBV3-1 (or the pseudogene TRBV3-2) combines with J gene TRBJ2-1; TRBD2 agrees at 9 bases. With V trimmed by 2 bases and J by 6 bases, 11 bases remained unmatched. Germline loops: CDR1 LGHDT, CDR2 YNNKEL (reference sequence). The CDR3 totals 17 residues. DNA of the CDR3: TGTGCCAGCAGCCAAACAACCGGGACTAGCTTAGTCAATGAGCAGTTCTTC. Translated: CASSQTTGTSLVNEQFF.